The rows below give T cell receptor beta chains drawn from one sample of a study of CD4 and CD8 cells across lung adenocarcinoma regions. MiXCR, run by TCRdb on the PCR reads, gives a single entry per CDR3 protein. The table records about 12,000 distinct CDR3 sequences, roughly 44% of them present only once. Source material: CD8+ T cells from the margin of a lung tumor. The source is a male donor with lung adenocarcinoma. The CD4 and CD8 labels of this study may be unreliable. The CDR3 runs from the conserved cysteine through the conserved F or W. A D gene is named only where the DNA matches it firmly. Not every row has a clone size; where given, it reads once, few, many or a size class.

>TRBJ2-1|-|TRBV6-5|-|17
CASSYQTPERAYNEQFF
TGTGCCAGCAGTTACCAAACCCCCGAGCGGGCCTACAATGAGCAGTTCTTC
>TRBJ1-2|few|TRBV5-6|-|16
CASSLPPGPGDYGYTF
TGTGCCAGCAGCTTACCCCCCGGACCAGGGGACTATGGCTACACCTTC
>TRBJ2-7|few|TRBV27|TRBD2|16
CASSSRLAGGQDTQYF
TGTGCCAGCAGTTCACGACTAGCGGGAGGCCAAGATACGCAGTACTTC
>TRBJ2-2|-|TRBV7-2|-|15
CASSLVIGGTGELFF
TGTGCCAGCAGCTTAGTGATCGGGGGCACCGGGGAGCTGTTTTTT
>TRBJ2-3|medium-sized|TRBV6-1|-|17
CASSEEGIGLATDTQYF
TGTGCCAGCAGTGAAGAGGGGATAGGCCTTGCCACAGATACGCAGTATTTT
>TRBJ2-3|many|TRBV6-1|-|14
CASIRDWGTDTQYF
TGTGCCAGCATACGAGACTGGGGCACAGATACGCAGTATTTT
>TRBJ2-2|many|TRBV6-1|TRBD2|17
CASSEFPAGVGTGELFF
TGTGCCAGCAGTGAATTTCCAGCGGGAGTGGGCACCGGGGAGCTGTTTTTT
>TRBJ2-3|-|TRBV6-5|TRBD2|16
CASSYPLGEGTDTQYF
TGTGCCAGCAGTTACCCTCTGGGGGAGGGGACAGATACGCAGTATTTT
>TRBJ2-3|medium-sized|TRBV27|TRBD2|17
CASSLPTSGTSTDTQYF
TGTGCCAGCAGTTTACCGACTAGCGGGACTAGCACAGATACGCAGTATTTT
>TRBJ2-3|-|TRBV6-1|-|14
CASREQGNRDTQYF
TGTGCCAGCAGGGAACAGGGAAATAGAGATACGCAGTATTTT
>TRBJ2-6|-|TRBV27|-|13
CASSGRAKETQSF
TGTGCCAGCAGTGGCAGGGCGAAAGAGACCCAGTCTTTC
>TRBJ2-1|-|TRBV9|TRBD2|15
CASSVAGLAGNEQFF
TGTGCCAGCAGCGTAGCGGGACTAGCCGGGAATGAGCAGTTCTTC
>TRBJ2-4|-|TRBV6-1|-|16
CASSVAARGATDTQYF
TGTGCCAGCAGCGTGGCAGCGCGGGGAGCCACAGATACGCAGTACTTC
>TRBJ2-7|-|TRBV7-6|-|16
CASSPPPSRGPYEQYF
TGTGCCAGCAGCCCTCCCCCGTCGCGCGGGCCCTACGAGCAGTACTTC
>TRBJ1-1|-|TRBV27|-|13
CASSRTTNTESIF
TGTGCCAGCAGTAGAACAACGAACACTGAATCTATCTTT
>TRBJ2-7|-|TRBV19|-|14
CASSIGLASYEQYF
TGTGCCAGTAGTATAGGTCTAGCATCCTACGAGCAGTACTTC
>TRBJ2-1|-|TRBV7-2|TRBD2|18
CASSFWTTSDPLANEQFF
TGTGCCAGCAGCTTCTGGACAACTAGCGATCCTTTAGCCAATGAGCAGTTCTTC
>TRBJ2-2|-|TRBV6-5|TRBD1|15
CASSYSHSSTGELYF
TGTGCCAGCAGTTACTCGCACTCCTCCACAGGGGAGCTGTATTTT
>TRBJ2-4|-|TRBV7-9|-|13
CASSLDDRDTQYF
TGTGCCAGCAGCTTAGATGACAGAGACACGCAGTATTTC
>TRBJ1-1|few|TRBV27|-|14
CASSRTRGNTEAFF
TGTGCCAGCAGTCGGACACGGGGGAACACTGAAGCTTTCTTT
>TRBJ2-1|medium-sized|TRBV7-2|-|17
CASSSARGGSSYNEQFF
TGTGCCAGCAGCTCCGCCCGTGGCGGAAGCAGTTACAATGAGCAGTTCTTC
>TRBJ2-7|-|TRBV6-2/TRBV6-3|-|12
CASSYGVYEQYF
TGTGCCAGCAGTTATGGAGTCTACGAGCAGTACTTC
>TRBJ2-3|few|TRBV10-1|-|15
CASSERRRGSDTQYF
TGCGCCAGCAGTGAGCGCCGGAGGGGGTCAGATACGCAGTATTTT
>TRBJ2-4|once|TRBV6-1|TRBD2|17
CASSEALRSLAGVSPYF
TGTGCCAGCAGTGAAGCGCTTCGGAGCCTAGCGGGAGTTTCCCCGTACTTC
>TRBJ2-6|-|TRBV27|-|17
CASSLKVGFSGANVLTF
TGTGCCAGCAGTTTAAAGGTGGGCTTCTCTGGGGCCAACGTCCTGACTTTC
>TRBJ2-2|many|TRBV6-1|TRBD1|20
CASSERGKKWTGGNTGELFF
TGTGCCAGCAGTGAAAGGGGGAAGAAATGGACAGGGGGAAACACCGGGGAGCTGTTTTTT
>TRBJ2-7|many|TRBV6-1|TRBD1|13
CASSLKGANEQYF
TGTGCCAGCAGCCTAAAGGGGGCAAACGAGCAGTACTTC
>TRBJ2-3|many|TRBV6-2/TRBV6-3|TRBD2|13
CASSSGSTDTQYF
TGTGCCAGCAGTAGCGGGAGTACAGATACGCAGTATTTT
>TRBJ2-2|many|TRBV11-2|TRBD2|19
CASSLDRFGLAGNTGELFF
TGTGCCAGCAGCTTAGATCGATTTGGTCTAGCGGGAAACACCGGGGAGCTGTTTTTT
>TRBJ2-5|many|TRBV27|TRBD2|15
CASSFSGRALPTQYF
TGTGCCAGCAGTTTTAGCGGGAGGGCCCTTCCGACCCAGTACTTC
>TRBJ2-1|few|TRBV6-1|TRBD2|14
CASRRAGRVHEQFF
TGTGCCAGCCGCCGGGCAGGGAGGGTACATGAGCAGTTCTTC
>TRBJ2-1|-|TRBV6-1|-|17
CASSEDLRDSFYNEQFF
TGTGCCAGCAGTGAAGATCTCCGGGATTCTTTCTACAATGAGCAGTTCTTC
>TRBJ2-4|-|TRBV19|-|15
CASGPGLVEKNIQYF
TGTGCCAGTGGTCCGGGATTGGTAGAGAAAAACATTCAGTACTTC
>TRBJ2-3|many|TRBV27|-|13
CASSRKYTDTQYF
TGTGCCAGCAGTAGGAAGTACACAGATACGCAGTATTTT
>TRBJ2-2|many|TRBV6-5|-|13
CASSYLNTGELFF
TGTGCCAGCAGTTACTTGAACACCGGGGAGCTGTTTTTT
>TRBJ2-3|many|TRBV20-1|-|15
CSASSPGDNADTQYF
TGCAGTGCTAGTTCCCCGGGAGATAACGCAGATACGCAGTATTTT
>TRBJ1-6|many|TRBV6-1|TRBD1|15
CASMIPGTGTSPLHF
TGTGCCAGCATGATCCCCGGGACAGGGACCTCACCCCTCCACTTT
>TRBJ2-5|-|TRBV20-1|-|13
CSATNQVQETQYF
TGCAGTGCTACAAATCAGGTGCAAGAGACCCAGTACTTC
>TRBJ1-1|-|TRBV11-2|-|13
CASSFERDTEAFF
TGTGCCAGCAGCTTTGAGAGGGACACTGAAGCTTTCTTT
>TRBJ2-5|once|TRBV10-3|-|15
CAGGIGGRETETQYF
TGTGCCGGGGGGATTGGGGGCCGCGAGACAGAGACCCAGTACTTC
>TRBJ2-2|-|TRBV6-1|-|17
CASSREPRPATTDTLFF
TGTGCCAGCAGCCGTGAACCCCGGCCTGCTACCACAGATACGCTGTTTTTT
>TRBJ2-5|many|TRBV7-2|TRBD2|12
CASSWTSGSRYF
TGTGCCAGCAGCTGGACTAGCGGGAGTAGGTACTTC
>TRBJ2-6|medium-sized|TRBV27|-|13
CASSLFGANVLTF
TGTGCCAGCAGTTTATTTGGGGCCAACGTCCTGACTTTC
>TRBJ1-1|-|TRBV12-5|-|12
CASGLTYTEAFF
TGTGCTAGTGGTTTGACCTACACTGAAGCTTTCTTT
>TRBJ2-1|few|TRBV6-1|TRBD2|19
CASSEGLPTASGLGNEQFF
TGTGCCAGCAGTGAAGGCCTACCAACCGCTAGCGGCCTTGGGAATGAGCAGTTCTTC
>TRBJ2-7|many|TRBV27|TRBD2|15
CATKAGGGRSYEQYF
TGTGCCACTAAGGCGGGGGGCGGGAGGAGCTACGAGCAGTACTTC
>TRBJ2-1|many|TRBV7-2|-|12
CASSSQLDEQFF
TGTGCCAGCAGCTCCCAGTTGGATGAGCAGTTCTTC
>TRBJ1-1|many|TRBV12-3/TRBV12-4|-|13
CASSFGAGPEAFF
TGTGCCAGCAGTTTTGGGGCGGGACCTGAAGCTTTCTTT
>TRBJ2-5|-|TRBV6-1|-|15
CARGDGARGPETQYF
TGTGCCAGGGGTGACGGGGCCCGTGGCCCAGAGACCCAGTACTTC
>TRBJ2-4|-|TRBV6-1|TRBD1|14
CASSRDSPKETQYF
TGTGCCAGCAGCCGGGACAGCCCTAAAGAGACTCAGTACTTC
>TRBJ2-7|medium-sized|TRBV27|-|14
CASSFTANSYEQYF
TGTGCCAGCAGTTTTACAGCAAACTCCTACGAGCAGTACTTC
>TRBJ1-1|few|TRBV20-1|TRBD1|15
CSASGVGQGIDEAFF
TGCAGTGCTAGCGGGGTTGGACAGGGCATAGATGAAGCTTTCTTT
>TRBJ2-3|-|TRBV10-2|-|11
CGSSETDTQYF
TGCGGGAGCAGTGAGACAGACACGCAGTATTTC
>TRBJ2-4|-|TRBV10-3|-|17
CAISEGLGERERVSPYF
TGTGCCATTAGTGAGGGGCTCGGGGAACGTGAGCGAGTTTCCCCGTACTTC
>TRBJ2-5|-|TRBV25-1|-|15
CASSDPRGAGETQYF
TGTGCCAGCAGTGATCCTAGGGGGGCCGGAGAGACCCAGTACTTC
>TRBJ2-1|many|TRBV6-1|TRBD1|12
CASTGTGETQFF
TGTGCCAGCACCGGGACAGGGGAGACCCAGTTCTTC
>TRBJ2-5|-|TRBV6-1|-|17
CASSAGLGGRDRVSPYF
TGTGCCAGCAGTGCAGGGCTCGGGGGCCGTGACCGAGTTTCCCCGTACTTC
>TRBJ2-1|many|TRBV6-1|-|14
CASSVLEKGYEQFF
TGTGCCAGCAGTGTCCTAGAAAAAGGCTATGAGCAGTTCTTC
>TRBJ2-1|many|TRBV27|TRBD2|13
CASSLHVAGGQFF
TGTGCCAGCAGTTTACACGTAGCGGGAGGCCAGTTCTTC
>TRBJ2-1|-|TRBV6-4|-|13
CASSGDVYNEQFF
TGTGCCAGCAGTGGGGACGTCTACAATGAGCAGTTCTTC